This T cell receptor beta chain was recovered during a study of blood T cell repertoires in COVID-19. Enrollment of patients from Seattle took place during active infection, with longitudinal follow-up. The CDR3 spans 14 residues. Germline V gene data show CDR1 as KGHSH and CDR2 as LQKENI. The V end lost 5 bases, the J end lost 5 bases, and 15 bases lay between the germline ends. Assay: immunoSEQ multiplex PCR; the TCRdb copy retains only in-frame clones and omits some. The profile covers under 100,000 clones, with under 90% appearing a single time and about 4.9% taken by the ten largest. Sequenced sample: peripheral blood. This TCR was sampled from a man between 60 and 75 years old with COVID-19, enrolled during active disease. The gene calls are TRBV18 and TRBJ1-1; D is possibly TRBD1 (6 bases). The CDR3 nucleotides are TGTGCCAGCTCAGCATCGGGGGGCGAAACTGAAGCTTTCTTT. Residues: CASSASGGETEAFF.